This T cell receptor beta chain was identified during a study of PD-1 blockade in mismatch repair-deficient tumors. This CDR3 has 13 residues. Trimming removed 3 bases at V and 2 bases at J, with 8 bases between. The germline CDR1 and CDR2 sequences are SGDLS and YYNGEE. This clone was seen only once. PCR or immunohistochemistry showed mismatch repair deficiency in every enrolled patient. The data were produced by immunoSEQ multiplex PCR, yet TCRdb's version contains in-frame clones alone and is incomplete. The data contain 70,000 to 95,000 clones, approximately 78% of them singletons. The clonotype originates from an adult with mismatch repair-deficient cancer. The rearrangement links TRBV9 to TRBJ1-1; D is ambiguous. Sequencing was performed on peripheral blood, taken 44 weeks after starting pembrolizumab. The CDR3: CASSAGPNTEAFF. The CDR3 DNA sequence: TGTGCCAGCAGCGCGGGCCCAAACACTGAAGCTTTCTTT.